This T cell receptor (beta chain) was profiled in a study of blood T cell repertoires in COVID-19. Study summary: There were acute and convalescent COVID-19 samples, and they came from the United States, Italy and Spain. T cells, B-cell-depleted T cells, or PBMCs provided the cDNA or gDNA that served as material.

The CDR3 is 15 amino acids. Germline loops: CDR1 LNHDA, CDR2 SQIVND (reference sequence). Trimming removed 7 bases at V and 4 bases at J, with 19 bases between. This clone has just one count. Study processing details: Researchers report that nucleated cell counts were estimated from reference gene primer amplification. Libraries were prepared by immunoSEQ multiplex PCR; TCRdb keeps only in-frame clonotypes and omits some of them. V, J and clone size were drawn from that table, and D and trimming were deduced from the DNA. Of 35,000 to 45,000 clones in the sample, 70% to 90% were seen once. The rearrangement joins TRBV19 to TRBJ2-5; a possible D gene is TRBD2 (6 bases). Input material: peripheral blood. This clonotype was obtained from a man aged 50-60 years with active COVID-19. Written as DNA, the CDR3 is TGTGCCAGTACCCGGCTAGCGCCACAGACAGAGACCCAGTACTTC. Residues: CASTRLAPQTETQYF. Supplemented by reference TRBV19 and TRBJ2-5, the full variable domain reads DGGITQSPKYLFRKEGQNVTLSCEQNLNHDAMYWYRQDPGQGLRLIYYSQIVNDFQKGDIAEGYSVSREKKESFPLTVTSAQKNPTAFYLCASTRLAPQTETQYFGPGTRLLVL.